This T cell receptor (beta chain) was sequenced in a study of T cell responses to AZD1222 COVID-19 vaccine (dated by TCRdb to about 2021). General notes on the study: AZD1222 recipients given second doses at about 4 weeks or at about 12 weeks were pooled, since spike-specific TCR depth and breadth were not found to differ between the two schedules. A total of approximately 230 trial participants underwent TCR sequencing, of whom 207 received two doses of AZD1222 and about 25 received two doses of the MenACWY control vaccine. Enrollment into the trials was organized by age into subgroups of 18-55, 56-69 and 70-plus years, and those subgroups contained about 150, 27 and 61 TCR-sequenced participants, respectively. Study-wide findings and limitations: Nearly half of unique spike-specific TCRs reportedly recognized epitopes outside regions mutated in the B.1.351 and B.1.1.7 variants. Participants were mostly white British, with more females than males. The authors suggested clonal diversity may have been underestimated. Conclusions about previously exposed vaccinees are limited because only 6 or 7 AZD1222 recipients were SARS-CoV-2 seropositive at baseline. In the small 56-69-year group, the increase in depth fell short of significance, most likely because of low power. Vaccine-associated CD4 TCRs spanned the whole spike protein, with dominant responses in regions 160-218 and 743-854. Because no day 14 peak-response samples were available, the repertoires could be characterized only after the peak T cell response. Spike-specific TCR breadth and depth rose significantly after two AZD1222 doses compared with day 0 and with MenACWY recipients.

The time point label corresponds to: baseline before first vaccination. Samples from vaccinated people were obtained from the UK trials COV001 and COV002, which included a single-blind randomized controlled phase 2/3 trial of AZD1222 (ChAdOx1 nCoV-19) in healthy adults. Trial participant PBMC samples were collected at day 0 and day 28 after the second dose for TCRbeta chain sequencing. CDR1 MDHEN and CDR2 SYDVKM were looked up in the germline V gene. The CDR3 runs 16 amino acids, cysteine and phenylalanine included. Kept here is only the CDR3 DNA, which spans 48 bases and is read in frame from base 1. Deletion took 5 bases off V and 1 base off J, with a span of 15 bases between the germline ends. Note on this clone: This receptor's antigen is unknown. Base quality data are lacking; no much larger clone is found one base away.

The CDR3 regions of human TCRbeta chains were analyzed by immunosequencing. Under the source paper's analysis protocol: TCRs in the repertoires were compared against a reference library of SARS-CoV-2-specific TCRs that had been generated with the MIRA antigen-specificity platform. Breadth meant the fraction of unique TCRs that were SARS-CoV-2-associated, whereas depth meant the fraction of total T cells that were SARS-CoV-2-associated. Each spike-specific TCR was assigned to its reactive spike region and to a CD4 or CD8 class using the MIRA data. Log10-transformed breadth and depth values were compared by one-way ANOVA with Sidak's multiple comparisons tests. TCRdb's version of the immuneACCESS table is confined to in-frame rearrangements and falls short of the full clone set. An unresolved V gene accounts for under half of the shortfall where checked; the remainder is of unknown origin. V and J calls and clone size are those listed in that table; D and trimming were worked out from the DNA. In all, the sample holds fewer than 150,000 clones, and 70% to 90% of those were seen once. The top ten clonotypes cover over 5% of the sample.

The sample in question was peripheral blood, obtained on day 0 of AZD1222 vaccination. The receptor chain draws on TRBV28 and TRBJ1-5; the best D guess is TRBD1, with 6 bases matching. This sequence was found in an adult in good health. The DNA reads TGTGCCAGCAGTCCTGGGGGGGGGCTAAGCAATCAGCCCCAGCATTTT. Protein translation: CASSPGGGLSNQPQHF.